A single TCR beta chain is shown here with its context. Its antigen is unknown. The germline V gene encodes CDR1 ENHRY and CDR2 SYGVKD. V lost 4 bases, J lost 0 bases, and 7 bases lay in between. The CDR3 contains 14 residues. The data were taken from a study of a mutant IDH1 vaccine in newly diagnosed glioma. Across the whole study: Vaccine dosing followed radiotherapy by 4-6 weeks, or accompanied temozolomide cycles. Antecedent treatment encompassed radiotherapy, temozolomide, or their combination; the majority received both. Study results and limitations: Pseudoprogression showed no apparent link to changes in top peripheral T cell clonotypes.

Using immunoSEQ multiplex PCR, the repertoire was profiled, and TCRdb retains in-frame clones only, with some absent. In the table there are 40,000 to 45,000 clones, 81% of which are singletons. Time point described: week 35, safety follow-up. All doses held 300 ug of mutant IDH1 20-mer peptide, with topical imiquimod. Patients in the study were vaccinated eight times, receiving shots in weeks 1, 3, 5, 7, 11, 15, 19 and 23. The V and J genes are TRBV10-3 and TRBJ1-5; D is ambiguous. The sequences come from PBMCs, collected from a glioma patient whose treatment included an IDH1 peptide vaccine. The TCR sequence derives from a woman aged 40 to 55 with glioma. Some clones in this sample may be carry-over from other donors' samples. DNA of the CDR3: TGTGCCATCAGTGCCGACCATAGCAATCAGCCCCAGCATTTT. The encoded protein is CAISADHSNQPQHF.